Listed below are T cell receptor beta chains from one sample, sequenced in a study of immune evolution from preneoplasia to lung adenocarcinoma. Sequenced by immunoSEQ multiplex PCR; TCRdb stores in-frame clones only, minus some. Of roughly 6,000 clones detected, 80% to 85% appear once; the ten largest clones hold approximately 5.8%. Sequencing used FFPE invasive lung adenocarcinoma tissue. The receptors come from a person in their fifties with lung adenocarcinoma. The CDR3 runs from the conserved cysteine through the conserved F or W. Clone size is shown for a subset of rows, as once, few, many or a class of expanded clone.

j_call v_call clone_size cdr3_aa
TRBJ2-7 TRBV28 NA CASSLFGDGQYEQYF
TRBJ2-5 TRBV9 NA CASSVDDTQETQYF
TRBJ1-2 TRBV7-9 NA CASRPDSYGYTF
TRBJ2-1 TRBV19 NA CASSPAPIQGYSYNEQFF
TRBJ2-3 TRBV5-1 NA CASSLVSPSTDTQYF
TRBJ2-4 TRBV29-1 NA CSVPGQGAGNIQYF
TRBJ1-2 TRBV5-1 NA CASSLEYGAIRGYTF
TRBJ2-6 TRBV11-2 once CASSLVFQGSGANVLTF
TRBJ1-4 TRBV6-4 few CASSEKPRTPTREKLFF
TRBJ1-2 TRBV30 NA CAWRGLRGYTF
TRBJ2-2 TRBV29-1 NA CSVLRGTGELFF
TRBJ1-4 TRBV4-1 once CASSHGQGPLSNEKLFF
TRBJ2-7 TRBV5-4 few CASSLQSGEQYF
TRBJ2-4 TRBV9 NA CASSVAGGDGIQYF
TRBJ1-4 TRBV2 NA CASSRGRNEKLFF
TRBJ2-5 TRBV30 NA CAWSRGRGETQYF
TRBJ2-3 TRBV7-2 NA CASTRQGGTDTQYF
TRBJ1-5 TRBV30 NA CAWNSDTSNQPQHF
TRBJ1-1 TRBV30 NA CAWSVKGQTNTEAFF
TRBJ2-5 TRBV27 NA CASRTTGPGETQYF
TRBJ1-1 TRBV13 NA CASYLGQGVAEAFF
TRBJ2-1 TRBV11-2 few CASRPRLLYNEQFF
TRBJ1-5 TRBV6-7 NA CARTLRTVPYSNQPQHF
TRBJ1-2 TRBV28 NA CASSRHRGYGYTF
TRBJ1-2 TRBV28 NA CASSEASGFANYGYTF
TRBJ1-1 TRBV7-2 few CASSSQGRNTEAFF
TRBJ2-3 TRBV7-9 NA CASSLGLAENTDTQYF
TRBJ1-5 TRBV6-1 NA CASRVADNQPQHF
TRBJ2-7 TRBV6-5 NA CASSYGQIKAYEQYF
TRBJ1-2 TRBV20-1 NA CSAFAEHGYTF
TRBJ2-2 TRBV28 NA CASSRVGSLNTGELFF
TRBJ2-1 TRBV11-2 NA CASSFSSGRYEQFF
TRBJ1-2 TRBV28 NA CASSRHSYGYTF
TRBJ2-1 TRBV5-6 NA CASSLRTSGYNEQFF
TRBJ2-6 TRBV27 NA CASSLGGGANVLTF
TRBJ2-3 TRBV6-6 once CASSYARDTQYF
TRBJ1-2 TRBV7-2 NA CASSRARGQGAKGYTF
TRBJ2-3 TRBV7-9 NA CASSSSGQGGQYF
TRBJ2-7 TRBV2 once CASRDSLYEQYF
TRBJ2-3 TRBV10-2 NA CASSVGGGRSTDTQYF
TRBJ1-5 TRBV6-6 medium-sized CASRDRVNNQPQHF
TRBJ2-7 TRBV28 NA CASSPLGVYEQYF
TRBJ2-2 TRBV7-9 few CASSTFGLANTGELFF
TRBJ1-2 TRBV2 NA CASTLGGSGETSYTF
TRBJ2-7 TRBV19 NA CASEGGGHEQYF
TRBJ1-1 TRBV18 NA CASSPATGNTEAFF
TRBJ1-2 TRBV27 NA CASSLNRGLGYTF
TRBJ2-5 TRBV7-2 NA CASSLLGRREETQYF
TRBJ2-5 TRBV19 NA CASTRVAGLWETQYF
TRBJ2-5 TRBV4-1 NA CASSHPGLAGGPGRETQYF
TRBJ2-5 TRBV18 NA CASARGDETQYF
TRBJ1-1 TRBV6-1 once CASSAGQGGFMNTEAFF
TRBJ1-2 TRBV7-3 NA CASSVDKNYGYTF
TRBJ2-3 TRBV9 NA CASSVNYGQGADTQYF
TRBJ2-2 TRBV6-4 NA CASSDTDTGELFF